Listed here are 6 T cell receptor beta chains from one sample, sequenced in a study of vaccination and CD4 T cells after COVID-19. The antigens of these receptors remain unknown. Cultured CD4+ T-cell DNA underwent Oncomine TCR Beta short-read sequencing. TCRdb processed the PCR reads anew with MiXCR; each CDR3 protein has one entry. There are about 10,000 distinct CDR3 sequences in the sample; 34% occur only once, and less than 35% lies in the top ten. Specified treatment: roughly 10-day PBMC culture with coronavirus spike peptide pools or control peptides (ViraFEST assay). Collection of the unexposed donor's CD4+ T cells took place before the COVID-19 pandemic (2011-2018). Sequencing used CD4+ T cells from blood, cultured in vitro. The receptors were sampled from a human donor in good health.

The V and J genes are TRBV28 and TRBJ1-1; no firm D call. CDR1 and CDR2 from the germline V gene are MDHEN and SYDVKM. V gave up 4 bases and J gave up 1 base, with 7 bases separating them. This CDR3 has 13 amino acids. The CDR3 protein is CASSSSGNTEAFF. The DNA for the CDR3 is TGTGCCAGCAGTTCATCGGGGAACACTGAAGCTTTCTTT.

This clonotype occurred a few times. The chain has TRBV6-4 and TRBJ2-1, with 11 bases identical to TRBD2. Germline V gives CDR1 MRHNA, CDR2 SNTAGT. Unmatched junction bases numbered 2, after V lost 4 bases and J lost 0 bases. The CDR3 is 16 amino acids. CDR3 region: CASSGSGGGSYNEQFF. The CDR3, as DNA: TGTGCCAGCAGTGGTAGCGGGGGGGGCTCCTACAATGAGCAGTTCTTC.

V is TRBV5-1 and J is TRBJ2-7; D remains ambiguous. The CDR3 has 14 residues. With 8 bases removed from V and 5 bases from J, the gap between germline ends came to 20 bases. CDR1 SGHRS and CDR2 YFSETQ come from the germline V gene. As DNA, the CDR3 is TGCGCCAGTGCAGGAGCGATTGGGGTCAACGAGCAGTACTTC. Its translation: CASAGAIGVNEQYF.

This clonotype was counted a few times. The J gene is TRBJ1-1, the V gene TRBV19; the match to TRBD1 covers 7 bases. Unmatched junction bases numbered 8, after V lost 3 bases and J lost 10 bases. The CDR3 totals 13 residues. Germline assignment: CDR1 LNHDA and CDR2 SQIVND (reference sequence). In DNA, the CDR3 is TGTGCCAGTAGTATGGAGACAGGGAGAGGAGCTTTCTTT. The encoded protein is CASSMETGRGAFF.

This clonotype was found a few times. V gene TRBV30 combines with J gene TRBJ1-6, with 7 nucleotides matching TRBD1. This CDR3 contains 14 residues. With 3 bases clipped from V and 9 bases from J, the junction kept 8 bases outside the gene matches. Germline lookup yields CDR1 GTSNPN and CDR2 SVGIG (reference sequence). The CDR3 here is CAWSLQGFGSPLHF. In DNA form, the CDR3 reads TGTGCCTGGAGCCTACAGGGGTTTGGTTCACCCCTCCACTTT. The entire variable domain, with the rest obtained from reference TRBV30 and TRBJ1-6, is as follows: SQTIHQWPATLVQPVGSPLSLECTVEGTSNPNLYWYRQAAGRGLQLLFYSVGIGQISSEVPQNLSASRPQDRQFILSSKKLLLSDSGFYLCAWSLQGFGSPLHFGNGTRLTVT.

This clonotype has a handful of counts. As DNA, the CDR3 is TGTGCCAGCAGCCCCCACGGACAGCGTGGCTACGAGCAGTACTTC. It codes for CASSPHGQRGYEQYF. This chain links TRBV5-4 with TRBJ2-7; D possibly corresponds to TRBD1 (6 bases). CDR1 is SGHNT, CDR2 YYREEE, per germline (reference sequence). The V end lost 4 bases, the J end lost 3 bases, and 17 bases lay between the germline ends. This CDR3 is built from 15 residues. The full variable domain, in which reference TRBV5-4 and TRBJ2-7 provide the parts outside the CDR3, is ETGVTQSPTHLIKTRGQQVTLRCSSQSGHNTVSWYQQALGQGPQFIFQYYREEENGRGNFPPRFSGLQFPNYSSELNVNALELDDSALYLCASSPHGQRGYEQYFGPGTRLTVT.